This T cell receptor (beta chain) emerged from a study of blood T cell repertoires in COVID-19. About the research overall: COVID-19 samples collected from the United States, Italy and Spain covered acute and convalescent phases.

V was trimmed by 6 bases and J by 12 bases, leaving 24 bases between them. CDR3 length: 16 amino acids. Germline values: CDR1 SGHDN, CDR2 FVKESK. Per the study methods: Amplification from reference gene primers served as the basis for estimated nucleated cell counts. Method: immunoSEQ multiplex PCR; TCRdb's copy keeps in-frame clones and lacks some. Clonal size and the V and J genes are those of that table, whereas D and trimming came from the DNA. The data hold 210,000 or so clones, with around 80% observed a single time. The receptor was derived from an elderly woman with active or convalescent COVID-19. The rearrangement uses TRBV14 and TRBJ1-6; no firm D call. Sequencing was done on a sample of peripheral blood. The CDR3 nucleotides are TGTGCCAGCAGAGGGAGTTTCGAAGTTGAGATTTTACCCCTCCACTTT. This codes for CASRGSFEVEILPLHF.